This T cell receptor (beta chain) was identified during a study of beta chain features in type 1 diabetes. General study results and limits: In type 1 diabetes patients, VDJ junctions had fewer insertions; deletions at these junctions were more frequent. Moderate yet significant TCRB CDR3 shortening was seen in Type 1 diabetes patients in all four CD4+ subsets. Healthy donors had naive, central memory and Treg TCRB repertoires that appeared less similar than those seen among patients.

Germline CDR1 is MDHEN and CDR2 is SYDVKM. J gave up 10 bases and V 4 bases, and 9 bases lay outside the gene matches. The CDR3 totals 14 residues. cDNA synthesis used the whole RNA isolate, giving expressed TCRB sequences. Clones were sequenced by immunoSEQ multiplex PCR, and TCRdb holds only the in-frame ones, with some missing. The sample has more than 250,000 clones, approximately 20% seen once; the top ten hold about 0.027%. Remarks on this clone: Its antigen is unidentified.

Donors underwent one heparinised blood draw, around 120 mL on average. CD4+ cells of the naive, central memory, regulatory and stem cell-like memory types were sorted via CD45RO/CCR7/CD25/CD127/CD95/CD27. The source of this sequence is a woman between 40 and 55 years old with type 1 diabetes. The sequencing sample was made of naive CD4+ T cells from blood. The rearrangement uses TRBV28 and TRBJ1-1, with TRBD1 matching over 10 bases. The chain's CDR3 is CASSSTDRGGVAFF. The CDR3 coding sequence is TGTGCCAGCAGTTCGACGGACAGGGGGGGTGTAGCTTTCTTT.